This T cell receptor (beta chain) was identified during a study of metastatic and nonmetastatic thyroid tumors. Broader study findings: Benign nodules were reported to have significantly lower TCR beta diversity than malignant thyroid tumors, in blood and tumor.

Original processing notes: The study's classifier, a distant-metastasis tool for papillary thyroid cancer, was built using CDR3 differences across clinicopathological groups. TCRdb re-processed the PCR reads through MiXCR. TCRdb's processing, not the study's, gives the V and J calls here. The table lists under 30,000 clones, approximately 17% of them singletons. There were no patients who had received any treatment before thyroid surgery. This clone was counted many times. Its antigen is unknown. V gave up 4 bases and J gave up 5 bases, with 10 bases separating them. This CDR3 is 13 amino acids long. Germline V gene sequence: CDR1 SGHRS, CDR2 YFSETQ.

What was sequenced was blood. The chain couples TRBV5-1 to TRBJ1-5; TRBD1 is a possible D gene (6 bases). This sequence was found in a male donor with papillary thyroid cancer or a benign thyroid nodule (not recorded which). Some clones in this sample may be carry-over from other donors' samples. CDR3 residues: CASSENRDQPQHF. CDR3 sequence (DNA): TGCGCCAGCAGCGAGAACAGGGATCAGCCCCAGCATTTT.